This is a list of T cell receptor beta chains from one sample in a study of blood T cell repertoires in COVID-19. Profiling relied on immunoSEQ multiplex PCR, and the TCRdb table lists in-frame clones only, not all of them. The sample yields around 200,000 clones, around 85% seen once. Sequencing was carried out using PBMCs or T cells enriched from blood (not recorded which). These TCRs come from a woman aged 50 to 60 in a cohort exposed to, infected with or recovered from COVID-19 (not recorded which). Each CDR3 is given with its conserved first and last residue. The order of the fields is CDR3 protein, CDR3 DNA, J gene, CDR3 length, clone size, D gene, V gene. A D gene is named only where the DNA matches it firmly. Where a row states a size, it is once, few, many or the class of an expanded clone; other rows omit it.

CAISHGQADTQYF,TGTGCCATCAGTCATGGACAGGCAGATACGCAGTATTTT,TRBJ2-3,13,-,TRBD1,TRBV10-3
CARSGVASTDTQYF,TGTGCCAGATCAGGGGTTGCTAGCACAGATACGCAGTATTTT,TRBJ2-3,14,-,-,TRBV30
CASSSGTGERKTQYF,TGTGCCAGCAGCTCCGGGACAGGGGAAAGGAAGACCCAGTACTTC,TRBJ2-5,15,-,TRBD1,TRBV11-3
CASSPTFNYGYTF,TGTGCCAGCAGCCCAACTTTTAACTATGGCTACACCTTC,TRBJ1-2,13,-,-,TRBV7-8
CASSQRWTISSYEQYF,TGCGCCAGCAGCCAACGTTGGACAATCAGCTCCTACGAGCAGTACTTC,TRBJ2-7,16,few,-,TRBV4-1
CSAILAGLNEQFF,TGCAGCGCAATACTAGCGGGTTTAAATGAGCAGTTCTTC,TRBJ2-1,13,-,TRBD2,TRBV29-1
CASSYPHLHTMNTEAFF,TGTGCCAGCAGTTACCCCCACCTCCACACGATGAACACTGAAGCTTTCTTT,TRBJ1-1,17,-,-,TRBV6-2/TRBV6-3
CASRFPRGQKNTEAFF,TGTGCAAGTCGCTTCCCCCGGGGACAGAAGAACACTGAAGCTTTCTTT,TRBJ1-1,16,-,-,TRBV12-2
CASSRGLVNTEAFF,TGTGCCAGCAGTCGAGGACTGGTGAACACTGAAGCTTTCTTT,TRBJ1-1,14,-,-,TRBV7-9
CAWGDRWNQPQHF,TGTGCCTGGGGGGACAGGTGGAATCAGCCCCAGCATTTT,TRBJ1-5,13,-,TRBD1,TRBV30
CASSLNNDSEAFF,TGTGCCAGCAGCTTAAATAACGACAGCGAAGCTTTCTTT,TRBJ1-1,13,-,-,TRBV7-3
CASSFRSGYGYTF,TGTGCCAGCAGCTTTCGGTCGGGCTATGGCTACACCTTC,TRBJ1-2,13,-,-,TRBV7-9
CASSLLASSYNEQFF,TGTGCCAGCAGCCTCCTAGCCTCCTCCTACAATGAGCAGTTCTTC,TRBJ2-1,15,-,-,TRBV14
CASSPVSSNEQFF,TGTGCCAGCTCACCAGTGAGTTCGAATGAGCAGTTCTTC,TRBJ2-1,13,once,-,TRBV18
CATSETGGDYAYNEQFF,TGTGCCACCAGTGAAACCGGCGGGGACTACGCCTACAATGAGCAGTTCTTC,TRBJ2-1,17,-,TRBD2,TRBV24-1
CASSYSSGQGIYGYTF,TGTGCCAGCAGTTACTCGTCGGGACAGGGGATTTACGGCTACACCTTC,TRBJ1-2,16,-,TRBD1,TRBV6-5
CAWRIGVRVRPGYGYTF,TGTGCCTGGAGAATAGGTGTTCGAGTTCGACCGGGCTATGGCTACACCTTC,TRBJ1-2,17,-,-,TRBV30
CASSLSGTEREQYF,TGTGCCAGCAGCTTAAGCGGGACCGAGAGAGAGCAGTACTTC,TRBJ2-7,14,once,-,TRBV7-3
CASGQGAREKLFF,TGTGCTAGCGGACAGGGGGCTCGTGAAAAACTGTTTTTT,TRBJ1-4,13,-,TRBD1,TRBV2
CASSVVDRAEAFF,TGTGCCAGCAGCGTAGTCGACAGGGCTGAAGCTTTCTTT,TRBJ1-1,13,-,TRBD1,TRBV9
CASSQVTGTYNEQFF,TGCGCCAGCAGCCAAGTGACAGGGACCTACAATGAGCAGTTCTTC,TRBJ2-1,15,-,TRBD1,TRBV4-3
CASSNGAGEYNEQFF,TGCGCCAGCAGCAACGGAGCGGGGGAGTACAATGAGCAGTTCTTC,TRBJ2-1,15,few,TRBD2,TRBV5-1
CAIGSAAAGVSDEQFF,TGTGCCATCGGGTCGGCTGCGGCGGGGGTAAGCGATGAGCAGTTCTTC,TRBJ2-1,16,-,TRBD2,TRBV10-3
CASSLEPSGEQYF,TGTGCCAGCAGCTTGGAGCCCAGCGGGGAGCAGTATTTT,TRBJ2-3,13,-,TRBD2,TRBV5-5
CASSLTGESYNEQFF,TGCGCCAGCAGCTTAACGGGGGAGAGTTACAATGAGCAGTTCTTC,TRBJ2-1,15,-,-,TRBV5-1
CASSPTGQSYNEQFF,TGTGCCAGCAGCCCAACGGGACAGTCTTACAATGAGCAGTTCTTC,TRBJ2-1,15,-,TRBD1,TRBV7-8
CASSKVQSGRGKQYF,TGTGCCAGCAGCAAAGTTCAGTCAGGCCGGGGGAAGCAGTACTTC,TRBJ2-7,15,few,-,TRBV21-1
CASSQAPSGGQSYEQYF,TGCGCCAGCAGCCAAGCTCCTAGCGGGGGACAATCCTACGAGCAGTACTTC,TRBJ2-7,17,-,TRBD2,TRBV4-3